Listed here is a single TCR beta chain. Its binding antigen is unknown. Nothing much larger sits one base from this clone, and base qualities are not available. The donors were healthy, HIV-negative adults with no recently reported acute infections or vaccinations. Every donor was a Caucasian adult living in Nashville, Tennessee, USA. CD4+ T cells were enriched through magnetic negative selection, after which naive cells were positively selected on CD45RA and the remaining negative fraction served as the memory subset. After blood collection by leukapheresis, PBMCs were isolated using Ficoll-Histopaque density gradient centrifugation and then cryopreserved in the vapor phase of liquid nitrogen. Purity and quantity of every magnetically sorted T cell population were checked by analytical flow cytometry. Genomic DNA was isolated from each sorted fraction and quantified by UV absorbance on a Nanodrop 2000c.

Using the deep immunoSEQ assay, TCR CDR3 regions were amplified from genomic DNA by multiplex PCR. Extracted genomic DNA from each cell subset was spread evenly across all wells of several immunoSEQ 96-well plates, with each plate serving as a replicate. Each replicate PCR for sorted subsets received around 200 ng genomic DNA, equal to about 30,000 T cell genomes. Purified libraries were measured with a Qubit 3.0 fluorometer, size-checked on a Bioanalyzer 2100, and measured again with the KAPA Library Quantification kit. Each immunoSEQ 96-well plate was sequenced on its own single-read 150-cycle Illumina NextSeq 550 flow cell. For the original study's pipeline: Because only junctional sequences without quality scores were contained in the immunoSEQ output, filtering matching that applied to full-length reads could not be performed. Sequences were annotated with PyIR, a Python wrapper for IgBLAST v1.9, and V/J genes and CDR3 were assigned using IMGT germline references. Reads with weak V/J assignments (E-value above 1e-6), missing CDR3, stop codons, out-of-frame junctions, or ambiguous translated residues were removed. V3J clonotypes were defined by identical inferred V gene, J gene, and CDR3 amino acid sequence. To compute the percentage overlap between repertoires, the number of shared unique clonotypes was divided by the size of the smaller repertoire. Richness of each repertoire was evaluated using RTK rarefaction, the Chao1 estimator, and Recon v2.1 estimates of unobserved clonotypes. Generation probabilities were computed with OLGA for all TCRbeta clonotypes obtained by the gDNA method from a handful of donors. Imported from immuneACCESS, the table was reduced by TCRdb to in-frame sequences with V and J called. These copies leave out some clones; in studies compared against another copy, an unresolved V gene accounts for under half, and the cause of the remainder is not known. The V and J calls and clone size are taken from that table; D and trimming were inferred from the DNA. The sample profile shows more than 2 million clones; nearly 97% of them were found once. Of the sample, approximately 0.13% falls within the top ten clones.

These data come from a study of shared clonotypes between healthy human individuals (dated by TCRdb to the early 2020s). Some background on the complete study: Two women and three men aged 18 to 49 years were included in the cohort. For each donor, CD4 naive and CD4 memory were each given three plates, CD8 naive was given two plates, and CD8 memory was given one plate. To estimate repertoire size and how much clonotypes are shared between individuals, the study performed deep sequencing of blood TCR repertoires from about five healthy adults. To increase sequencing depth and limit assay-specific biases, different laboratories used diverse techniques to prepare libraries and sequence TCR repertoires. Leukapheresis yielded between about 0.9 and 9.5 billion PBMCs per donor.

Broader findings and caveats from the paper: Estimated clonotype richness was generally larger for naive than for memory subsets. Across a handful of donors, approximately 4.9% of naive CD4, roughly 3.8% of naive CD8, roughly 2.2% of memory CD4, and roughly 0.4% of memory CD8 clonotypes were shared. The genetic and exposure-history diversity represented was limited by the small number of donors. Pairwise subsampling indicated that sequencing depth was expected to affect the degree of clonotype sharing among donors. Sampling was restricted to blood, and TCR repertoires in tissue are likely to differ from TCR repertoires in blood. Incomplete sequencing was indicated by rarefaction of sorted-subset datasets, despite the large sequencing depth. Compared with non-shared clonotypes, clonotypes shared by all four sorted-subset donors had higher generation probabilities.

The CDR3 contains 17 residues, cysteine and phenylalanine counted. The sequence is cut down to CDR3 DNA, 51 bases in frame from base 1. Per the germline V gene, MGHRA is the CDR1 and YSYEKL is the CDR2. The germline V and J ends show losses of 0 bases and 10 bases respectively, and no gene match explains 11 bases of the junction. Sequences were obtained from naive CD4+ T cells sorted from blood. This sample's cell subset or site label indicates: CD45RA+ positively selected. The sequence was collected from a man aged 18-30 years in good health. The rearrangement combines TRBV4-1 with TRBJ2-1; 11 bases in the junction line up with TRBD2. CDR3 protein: CASSQEPRLAGGGEQFF. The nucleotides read TGCGCCAGCAGCCAAGAGCCCCGGCTAGCGGGAGGTGGAGAGCAGTTCTTC.